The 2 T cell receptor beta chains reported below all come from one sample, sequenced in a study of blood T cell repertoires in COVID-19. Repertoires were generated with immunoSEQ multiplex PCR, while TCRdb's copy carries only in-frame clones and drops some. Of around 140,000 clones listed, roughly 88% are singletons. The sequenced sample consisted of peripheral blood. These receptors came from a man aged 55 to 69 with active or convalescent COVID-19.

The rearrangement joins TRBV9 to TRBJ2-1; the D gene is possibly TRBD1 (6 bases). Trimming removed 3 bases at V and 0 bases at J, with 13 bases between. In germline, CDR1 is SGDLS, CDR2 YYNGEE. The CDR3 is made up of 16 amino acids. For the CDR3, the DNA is TGTGCCAGCAGCGCCGGGACATCGAGCTCCTACAATGAGCAGTTCTTC. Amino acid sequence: CASSAGTSSSYNEQFF.

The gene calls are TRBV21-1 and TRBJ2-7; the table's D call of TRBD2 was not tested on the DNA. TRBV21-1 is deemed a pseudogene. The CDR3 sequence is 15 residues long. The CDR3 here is CASSSYSGRAYEQYF. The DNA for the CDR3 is TGTGCCAGCAGCTCCTATAGCGGGAGGGCCTACGAGCAGTACTTC.